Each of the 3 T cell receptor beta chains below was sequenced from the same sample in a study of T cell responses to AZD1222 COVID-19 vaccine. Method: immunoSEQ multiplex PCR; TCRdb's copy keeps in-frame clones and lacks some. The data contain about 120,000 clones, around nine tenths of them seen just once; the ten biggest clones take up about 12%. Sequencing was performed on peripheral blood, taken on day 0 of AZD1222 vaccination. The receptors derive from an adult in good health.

CDR3 loop: CASSQASTGGSEKLFF. CDR3 nucleotide sequence: TGTGCCAGCAGCCAAGCCTCGACAGGGGGCTCTGAAAAACTGTTTTTT. This chain connects TRBV14 to TRBJ1-4; 10 bases are a match to TRBD1. The V and J ends lost 1 base and 7 bases, in that order; junction bases with no gene match: 6. In germline, CDR1 is SGHDN, CDR2 FVKESK. The CDR3 spans 16 residues.

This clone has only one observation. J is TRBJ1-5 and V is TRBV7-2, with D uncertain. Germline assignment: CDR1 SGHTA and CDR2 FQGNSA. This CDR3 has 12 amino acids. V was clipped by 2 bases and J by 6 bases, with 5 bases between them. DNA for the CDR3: TGTGCCAGCAGCTTAAGTCTTCAGCCCCAGCATTTT. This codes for CASSLSLQPQHF.

The chain's CDR3 is CASSSPGPGLGSEQFF. The CDR3 nucleotides read TGTGCCAGCAGTTCCCCCGGACCAGGGTTAGGTAGTGAGCAGTTCTTC. The rearrangement links TRBV11-1 to TRBJ2-1; TRBD1 is a possible D gene (5 bases). Germline CDR1 and CDR2: SGHAT and FQDESV (reference sequence). The CDR3 length is 16 residues. V lost 6 bases and J 9 bases, leaving 24 bases between the germline ends.